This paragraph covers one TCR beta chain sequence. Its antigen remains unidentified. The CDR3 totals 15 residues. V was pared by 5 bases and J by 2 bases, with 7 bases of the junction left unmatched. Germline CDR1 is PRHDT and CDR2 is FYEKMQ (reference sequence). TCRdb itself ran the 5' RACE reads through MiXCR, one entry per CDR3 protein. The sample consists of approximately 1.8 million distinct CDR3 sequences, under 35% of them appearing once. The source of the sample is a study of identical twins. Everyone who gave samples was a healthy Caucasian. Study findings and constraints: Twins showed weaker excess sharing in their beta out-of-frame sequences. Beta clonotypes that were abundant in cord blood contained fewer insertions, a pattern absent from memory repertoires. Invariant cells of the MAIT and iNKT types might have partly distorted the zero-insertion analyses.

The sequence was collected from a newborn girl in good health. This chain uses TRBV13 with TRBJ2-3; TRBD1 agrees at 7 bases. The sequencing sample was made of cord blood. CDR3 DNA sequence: TGTGCCAGCAGCAGTGGACAGGAGATCACAGATACGCAGTATTTT. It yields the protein CASSSGQEITDTQYF.